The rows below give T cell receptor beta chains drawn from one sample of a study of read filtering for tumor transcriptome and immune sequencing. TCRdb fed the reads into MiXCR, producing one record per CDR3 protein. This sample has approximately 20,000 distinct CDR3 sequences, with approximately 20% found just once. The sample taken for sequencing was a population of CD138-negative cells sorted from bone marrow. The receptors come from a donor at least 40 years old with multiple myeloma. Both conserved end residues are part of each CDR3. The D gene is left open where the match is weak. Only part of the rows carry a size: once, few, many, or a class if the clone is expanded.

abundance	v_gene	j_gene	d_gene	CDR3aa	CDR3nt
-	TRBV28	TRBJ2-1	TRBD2	CASTPRGGRNDEQFF	TGTGCCAGCACCCCCCGGGGAGGGCGAAACGATGAGCAGTTCTTC
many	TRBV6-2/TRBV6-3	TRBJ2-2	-	CASSFGGGELFF	TGTGCCAGCAGTTTCGGGGGCGGGGAGCTGTTTTTT
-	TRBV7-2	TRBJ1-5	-	CASSSTGALLRGNQPQHF	TGTGCCAGCAGCTCAACCGGGGCTTTGCTGAGGGGCAATCAGCCCCAGCATTTT
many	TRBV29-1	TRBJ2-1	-	CSVDVQNNEQFF	TGCAGCGTCGACGTACAGAACAATGAGCAGTTCTTC
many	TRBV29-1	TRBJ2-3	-	CSVDRVTDTQYF	TGCAGCGTTGATCGGGTTACAGATACGCAGTATTTT
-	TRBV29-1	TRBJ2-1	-	CSGTLTHEQFF	TGCAGCGGAACACTGACCCATGAGCAGTTCTTC
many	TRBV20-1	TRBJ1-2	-	CSARDSNYGYTF	TGCAGTGCTAGAGACAGTAACTATGGCTACACCTTC
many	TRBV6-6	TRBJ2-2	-	CASSYSIDGGELFF	TGTGCCAGCAGTTACTCGATCGACGGCGGGGAGCTGTTTTTT
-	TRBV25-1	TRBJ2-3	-	CASSELDTQYF	TGTGCCAGCAGTGAATTGGATACGCAGTATTTT
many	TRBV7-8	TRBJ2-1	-	CATARGTYNEQFF	TGTGCTACCGCGAGGGGAACCTACAATGAGCAGTTCTTC
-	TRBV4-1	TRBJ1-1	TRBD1	CASSHEKVDRAEAFF	TGCGCCAGCAGCCACGAAAAGGTCGACAGGGCTGAAGCTTTCTTT
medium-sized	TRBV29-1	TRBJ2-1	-	CSVELWETLDNEQFF	TGCAGCGTTGAACTGTGGGAGACTTTAGACAATGAGCAGTTCTTC
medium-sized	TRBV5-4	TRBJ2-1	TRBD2	CASSSRITSDEQFF	TGTGCCAGCAGCTCCCGAATAACTAGCGATGAGCAGTTCTTC
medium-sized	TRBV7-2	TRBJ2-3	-	CASAMSGPDTQYF	TGTGCCAGCGCAATGTCAGGGCCAGATACGCAGTATTTT
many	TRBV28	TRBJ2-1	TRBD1	CASSTPGTGGQFF	TGTGCCAGCAGTACACCCGGGACAGGGGGCCAGTTCTTC
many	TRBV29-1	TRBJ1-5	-	CSVEESRGEPQHF	TGCAGCGTTGAAGAGAGTCGCGGGGAGCCCCAGCATTTT
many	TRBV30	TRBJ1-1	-	CAWSEVAGGGEAFF	TGTGCCTGGAGTGAGGTGGCCGGAGGTGGGGAAGCTTTCTTT
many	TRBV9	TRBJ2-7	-	CASSVGVNPYEQYF	TGTGCCAGCAGCGTAGGAGTCAACCCCTACGAGCAGTACTTC
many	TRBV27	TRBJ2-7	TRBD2	CASSLLGKASGMVEQYF	TGTGCCAGCAGTTTACTCGGAAAGGCTAGCGGGATGGTCGAGCAGTACTTC
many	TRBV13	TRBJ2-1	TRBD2	CASRGLADSSYNEQFF	TGTGCCAGCAGAGGACTAGCAGACAGCTCCTACAATGAGCAGTTCTTC
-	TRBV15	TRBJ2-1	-	CATSRDWQGKQFF	TGTGCCACCAGCAGAGATTGGCAGGGCAAGCAGTTCTTC
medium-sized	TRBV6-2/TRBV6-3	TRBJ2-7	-	CASRSSYEQYF	TGTGCCAGCAGGAGCTCCTACGAGCAGTACTTC
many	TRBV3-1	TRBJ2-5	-	CASSPLRGTQYF	TGTGCCAGCAGCCCCTTGAGGGGGACCCAGTACTTC
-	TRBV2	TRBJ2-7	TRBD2	CASRTGTSVYEQYF	TGTGCCAGCAGAACCGGGACTAGCGTCTACGAGCAGTACTTC
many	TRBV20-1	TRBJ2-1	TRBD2	CSPFGTSGSIEQFF	TGCAGTCCATTCGGGACTAGCGGGAGTATTGAGCAGTTCTTC
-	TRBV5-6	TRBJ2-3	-	CASSLRATDTQYF	TGTGCCAGCAGCTTAAGGGCCACAGATACGCAGTATTTT
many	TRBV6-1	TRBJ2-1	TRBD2	CASSFSGGYNEQFF	TGTGCCAGCAGTTTTAGCGGGGGATACAATGAGCAGTTCTTC
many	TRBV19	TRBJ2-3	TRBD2	CASQRDLTDTQYF	TGTGCCAGTCAGCGGGACCTCACAGATACGCAGTATTTT
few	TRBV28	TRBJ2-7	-	CASSAEPGHGNSYEQYF	TGTGCCAGCAGCGCTGAGCCGGGACACGGAAACTCCTACGAGCAGTACTTC
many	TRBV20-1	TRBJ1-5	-	CSARGGQGHNQPQHF	TGCAGTGCTAGAGGGGGTCAGGGGCACAATCAGCCCCAGCATTTT
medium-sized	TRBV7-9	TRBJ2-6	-	CASSLQGSRANVLTF	TGTGCCAGCAGCTTACAGGGGAGTAGGGCCAACGTCCTGACTTTC
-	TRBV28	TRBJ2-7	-	CASTSALNEQYF	TGTGCCAGCACTAGCGCACTCAACGAGCAGTACTTC
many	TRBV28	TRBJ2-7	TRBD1	CASSQARGGAYEQYF	TGTGCCAGCAGTCAAGCCCGAGGGGGCGCTTACGAGCAGTACTTC
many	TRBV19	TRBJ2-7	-	CASSITGSSYEQYF	TGTGCCAGTAGTATCACCGGCAGCTCCTACGAGCAGTACTTC
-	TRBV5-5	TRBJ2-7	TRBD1	CASSRTGGSYEQYF	TGTGCCAGCAGCCGGACAGGGGGGTCCTACGAGCAGTACTTC
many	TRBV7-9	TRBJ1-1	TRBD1	CASSLGQGATLEAFF	TGTGCCAGCAGCTTGGGACAGGGGGCGACCCTTGAAGCTTTCTTT
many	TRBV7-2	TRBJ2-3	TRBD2	CASSFLAASTDTQYF	TGTGCCAGCAGCTTTCTAGCGGCTAGCACAGATACGCAGTATTTT
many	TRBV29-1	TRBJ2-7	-	CSVETSYEQYF	TGCAGCGTGGAAACCTCCTACGAGCAGTACTTC
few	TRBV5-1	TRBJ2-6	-	CASSPSYRPTGANVLTF	TGCGCCAGCAGCCCCTCGTATCGGCCGACGGGGGCCAACGTCCTGACTTTC
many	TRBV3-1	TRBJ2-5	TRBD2	CASSPFSLAAQETQYF	TGTGCCAGCAGCCCATTTTCTCTAGCGGCTCAAGAGACCCAGTACTTC
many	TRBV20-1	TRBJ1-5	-	CSAREGFQPQHF	TGCAGTGCTAGAGAAGGTTTCCAGCCCCAGCATTTT